The 15 T cell receptor beta chains below all came from one sample that was sequenced in a study of Ad26.COV2.S vaccination and SARS-CoV-2 variants. Sequencing used immunoSEQ multiplex PCR; TCRdb keeps in-frame clones, though not all of them. The sample lists almost 400,000 clones; approximately 90% were seen once. The treatment was: 15 to 20 received Ad26.COV2.S at low or high dose, single or two shots; five or six received placebo; per-sample allocation not given. Vaccine and placebo recipients were sampled on day 63 after the first injection. The specimen comprised peripheral blood, sampled in a trial of Ad26.COV2.S vaccine versus placebo. These receptors came from a person aged 18 to 59 who received the Ad26.COV2.S COVID-19 vaccine or a placebo.

The chain is built from TRBV7-2 and TRBJ1-3, with D hard to call. With 5 bases removed from V and 4 bases from J, the gap between germline ends came to 6 bases. CDR1 is SGHTA and CDR2 is FQGNSA in the germline V gene. The CDR3 is 12 amino acids. In DNA form, the CDR3 reads TGTGCCAGCAGCCACGGCGGAAACACCATATATTTT. Translating it yields CASSHGGNTIYF.

The chain is built from TRBV12-3 or TRBV12-4 and TRBJ1-2, with 8 positions matching TRBD1. The junction had 4 bases not matched to a gene; V was cut back by 3 bases and J by 7 bases. This CDR3 region has 13 residues. CDR3 nucleotides: TGTGCCAGCAGTTTTGACAGGGGAGGTGGCTACACCTTC. Amino acids: CASSFDRGGGYTF.

The chain recombines TRBV5-4 with TRBJ2-5; 10 bases match TRBD2. The V gene's germline CDR1 is SGHNT and CDR2 YYREEE (reference sequence). This CDR3 region has 14 residues. V trimming: 4 bases; J trimming: 5 bases; junction bases outside the gene matches: 5. CDR3 protein: CASSASSGSETQYF. CDR3 in DNA: TGTGCCAGCAGCGCCTCTAGCGGGAGTGAGACCCAGTACTTC. The full variable domain, rest sourced from reference TRBV5-4 and TRBJ2-5, is ETGVTQSPTHLIKTRGQQVTLRCSSQSGHNTVSWYQQALGQGPQFIFQYYREEENGRGNFPPRFSGLQFPNYSSELNVNALELDDSALYLCASSASSGSETQYFGPGTRLLVL.

V gene TRBV6-5 combines with J gene TRBJ2-5; TRBD1 agrees at 7 bases. CDR1 and CDR2 (germline): MNHEY, SVGAGI. This CDR3 contains 13 residues. The junction had 3 bases not matched to a gene; V was cut back by 5 bases and J by 3 bases. CDR3 region: CASSRDREETQYF. DNA of the CDR3: TGTGCCAGCAGTAGAGACAGGGAAGAGACCCAGTACTTC.

The chain combines TRBV4-2 with TRBJ1-3; D possibly corresponds to TRBD1 (5 bases). Per germline, CDR1 LGHNA and CDR2 YNFKEQ. The CDR3 totals 16 residues. Trimming pared 0 bases from V and 7 bases from J, leaving 16 bases between. The CDR3 loop reads CASSQEPGPGPNTIYF. The CDR3 nucleotides are TGTGCCAGCAGCCAAGAGCCGGGACCCGGGCCGAACACCATATATTTT.

This sequence joins TRBV3-1 (or the pseudogene TRBV3-2) and TRBJ1-5; D unresolved. From germline, CDR1 is LGHDT and CDR2 YNNKEL (reference sequence). Between the trimmed V and J ends, which lost 0 bases and 6 bases, there was a span of 6 bases. CDR3 length equals 13 residues. CDR3 bases: TGTGCCAGCAGCCAAGACAGAGTTCAGCCCCAGCATTTT. Its translation is CASSQDRVQPQHF.

The CDR3 DNA reads as TGTGCCAGCACCGGACACTCGAGATCTGAAGCTTTCTTT. As protein: CASTGHSRSEAFF. The chain combines TRBV28 with TRBJ1-1, with a possible D match to TRBD1 (5 bases). The CDR3 extends over 13 amino acids. Per the germline V gene, CDR1 is MDHEN and CDR2 is SYDVKM. Trimming left V 7 bases short and J 6 bases short, with 15 bases between. The variable domain in full, with the rest retrieved from reference TRBV28 and TRBJ1-1, is DVKVTQSSRYLVKRTGEKVFLECVQDMDHENMFWYRQDPGLGLRLIYFSYDVKMKEKGDIPEGYSVSREKKERFSLILESASTNQTSMYLCASTGHSRSEAFFGQGTRLTVV.

The chain employs TRBV11-2 and TRBJ2-2; TRBD2 aligns across 10 bases. In germline, CDR1 is SGHAT, CDR2 FQNNGV. This CDR3 region has 16 residues. V lost 5 bases, J lost 4 bases, and 7 bases stayed unmatched. CDR3: CASSPIAGGSTGELFF. DNA for the CDR3: TGTGCCAGCAGCCCCATAGCGGGAGGTAGCACCGGGGAGCTGTTTTTT.

The chain combines TRBV5-1 with TRBJ2-3; no definite D call. Germline V lookup: CDR1 SGHRS, CDR2 YFSETQ. V dropped 4 bases and J dropped 11 bases, with 17 bases sitting between them. This CDR3 contains 13 residues. Here the CDR3 reads CASSLGRLERQYF. The CDR3 DNA reads as TGCGCCAGCAGCCTCGGACGGCTCGAGAGGCAGTATTTT.

The gene calls are TRBV9 and TRBJ2-1; 11 nucleotides match TRBD2. The CDR3 is 19 amino acids. CDR1 SGDLS and CDR2 YYNGEE come from the germline V gene. V was pared by 2 bases and J by 4 bases, with 14 bases of the junction left unmatched. For the CDR3, the DNA is TGTGCCAGCAGCGTGTCGGGTAGCGGGAGGGCCAGGAAGTACAATGAGCAGTTCTTC. It codes for CASSVSGSGRARKYNEQFF.

The table lists this clone with a few counts. This chain's CDR3 is CASSIGRDRVNEQYF. The DNA for the CDR3 is TGCGCCAGCAGCATTGGCCGGGACAGGGTAAACGAGCAGTACTTC. The chain employs TRBV5-1 and TRBJ2-7; 9 bases align to TRBD1. The V and J ends lost 4 bases and 5 bases, in that order; junction bases with no gene match: 10. The CDR3 consists of 15 residues. From germline, CDR1 is SGHRS and CDR2 YFSETQ.

Points on this clone: The identical CDR3 is also encoded by other nucleotide sequences in the sample. This sequence joins TRBV7-2 and TRBJ2-7; a weak D match, TRBD2 (7 bases). The V gene lost 3 bases and the J gene lost 2 bases, with 11 bases spanning the gap. CDR1 and CDR2 from the germline V gene are SGHTA and FQGNSA. The CDR3 runs 14 residues. CDR3 amino acids: CASSLGRGTYEQYF. In DNA, the CDR3 is TGTGCCAGCAGCTTGGGGAGGGGGACCTACGAGCAGTACTTC.

V gene TRBV19 combines with J gene TRBJ2-7, with D tentatively TRBD1 (5 bases). The CDR3 has 14 residues. Germline V lookup: CDR1 LNHDA, CDR2 SQIVND (reference sequence). V lost 1 base and J lost 3, with 10 bases in between. The CDR3 region has the DNA TGTGCCAGTAGTATAGGACAGCGAAACTACGAGCAGTACTTC. Protein: CASSIGQRNYEQYF. Combining the CDR3 with reference TRBV19 and TRBJ2-7 gives the whole variable domain DGGITQSPKYLFRKEGQNVTLSCEQNLNHDAMYWYRQDPGQGLRLIYYSQIVNDFQKGDIAEGYSVSREKKESFPLTVTSAQKNPTAFYLCASSIGQRNYEQYFGPGTRLTVT.

This clone was recorded once. V gene TRBV5-6 combines with J gene TRBJ2-2; D is undetermined. Germline V CDR1 and CDR2: SGHDT, YYEEEE. The V and J ends lost 2 bases and 5 bases respectively, with 4 bases between them. The CDR3 is made up of 12 amino acids. CDR3 bases: TGTGCCAGCAGCTTCCAGACCGGGGAGCTGTTTTTT. This gives the protein CASSFQTGELFF.

CDR3 loop: CSGALPDTQYF. CDR3 nucleotides: TGCAGTGGGGCCCTCCCAGATACGCAGTATTTT. The chain employs TRBV20-1 and TRBJ2-3; D gene ambiguous. The CDR3 contains 11 residues. V was trimmed by 7 bases and J by 4 bases, leaving 9 bases between them. Germline V CDR1 and CDR2: DFQATT, SNEGSKA (reference sequence).